This T cell receptor (beta chain) was retrieved from a study of T cell repertoires in cytomegalovirus infection. This clonotype was seen at least ten times. The antigen is undetermined. TCRdb processed the reads anew with MiXCR; each CDR3 protein has one entry. The table has 300,000 to 400,000 distinct CDR3 sequences, just under 30% seen once. The length of the CDR3 is 15 residues. Germline V gene sequence: CDR1 SGHTA, CDR2 FQGNSA. Germline trimming cut 3 bases from V and 2 bases from J; bases unmatched to any gene: 3. This TCR derives from a human donor in good health (CMV status not recorded). Some clones in this sample may be carry-over from other donors' samples. The chain has TRBV7-2 and TRBJ2-7; 11 bases are a match to TRBD2. The source material was cultured PBMCs, sampled from culture after CMV antigen stimulation. This CDR3 reads CASSLGLAETYEQYF. The CDR3 nucleotides are TGTGCCAGCAGCTTGGGACTAGCGGAGACCTACGAGCAGTACTTC.